This T cell receptor (beta chain) emerged from a study of vaccination effects on CD4 cells after COVID-19. Measured with immunoSEQ multiplex PCR; TCRdb has only the in-frame clones, and not every one. The sample gives 78,000 or so clones, around 79% of which show up once; roughly 10% is in the top ten. The CDR3 runs 15 residues. V lost 5 bases and J lost 0, with 11 bases in between. CDR1 is SGHVS and CDR2 is FQNEAQ in the germline V gene. This clone was found once. Its specificity is not known. Sequencing was preceded by expansion of antigen-specific CD4+ T cells with viral peptide pools in the ViraFEST assay. CD4+ T cells were isolated after less than 12 days of culture. The healthy vaccine recipients, who had no prior SARS-CoV-2 infection, showed negative nucleocapsid antibodies.

The sequence was collected from a human donor who received a COVID-19 vaccine. The rearrangement uses TRBV7-8 and TRBJ1-3, with D possibly being TRBD1 (6 bases). Material: CD4+ T cells from PBMCs cultured with SARS-CoV-2 spike peptides, obtained before COVID-19 vaccination. The CDR3 DNA reads as TGTGCCAGCAGCATGGGGGCAAGCTCTGGAAACACCATATATTTT. This sequence encodes CASSMGASSGNTIYF.